The rows below give T cell receptor beta chains drawn from one sample of a study of CD8 T cells in ankylosing spondylitis. One entry per CDR3 protein results from TCRdb running MiXCR on the 5' RACE reads. The data hold 250,000 to 350,000 distinct CDR3 sequences, with less than 25% observed a single time. Sequencing input: blood, either unsorted or a sorted T cell fraction (not recorded which). These receptors originate from a female donor with ankylosing spondylitis or in good health (not recorded which). Each CDR3 is given with its conserved first and last residue. Fields, in order: D gene, J gene, clone size, V gene, CDR3 DNA, CDR3 protein. A D gene is named only where the DNA matches it firmly. Only part of the rows carry a size: once, few, many, or a class if the clone is expanded.

>TRBD2|TRBJ2-2|few|TRBV12-3/TRBV12-4
TGTGCCAGCAGATTAGCGGGAGCACGCACCGGGGAGCTGTTTTTT
CASRLAGARTGELFF
>TRBD2|TRBJ2-5|-|TRBV18
TGTGCCAGCTCACCAAGCGGGAGAGCACAAGAGACCCAGTACTTC
CASSPSGRAQETQYF
>TRBD2|TRBJ2-1|many|TRBV6-1
TGTGCCAGCAGTGCTGGGGCCAGCGGGGCCAATGAGCAGTTCTTC
CASSAGASGANEQFF
>TRBD2|TRBJ2-7|many|TRBV28
TGTGCCAGCAGCTCAAGGACTAGCGGGAGAGTAGCGCAGTACTTC
CASSSRTSGRVAQYF
>-|TRBJ1-2|-|TRBV12-3/TRBV12-4
TGTGCCAGCAGTTTAGACGGACAGTCCTATGGCTACACCTTC
CASSLDGQSYGYTF
>-|TRBJ2-1|few|TRBV5-5
TGTGCCAGCAGCAGTATAACTAGCAGCTCCTACAATGAGCAGTTCTTC
CASSSITSSSYNEQFF
>-|TRBJ1-1|-|TRBV6-1
TGTGCCAGCAGTGAGGTCCCGACCACTGAAGCTTTCTTT
CASSEVPTTEAFF
>TRBD2|TRBJ2-2|few|TRBV20-1
TGCAGTGCCGGGAGGGCTTCGGGCGGGGAGCTGTTTTTT
CSAGRASGGELFF
>TRBD2|TRBJ2-3|many|TRBV15
TGTGCCACCAGCAGGGGACTAGCGGGAGTGGGAGATACGCAGTATTTT
CATSRGLAGVGDTQYF
>TRBD2|TRBJ2-3|few|TRBV20-1
TGCAGTTCCAGGACTAGCGGCACAGATACGCAGTATTTT
CSSRTSGTDTQYF
>-|TRBJ1-4|-|TRBV5-5
TGTGCCAGCAGCGGAGGGACGCTGACTAATGAAAAACTGTTTTTT
CASSGGTLTNEKLFF
>-|TRBJ1-1|many|TRBV20-1
TGCAGTGCTTATTTAACCGGGCTGCCGTCAGTTGCTTTCTTT
CSAYLTGLPSVAFF
>TRBD2|TRBJ2-4|-|TRBV4-2
TGTGCCAGCAGCCTGGGACTAGCGGACCCAGCCAAAAACATTCAGTACTTC
CASSLGLADPAKNIQYF
>-|TRBJ2-7|-|TRBV20-1
TGCAGTGCTAGACAGGTCGGTCCTACCTACGAGCAGTACTTC
CSARQVGPTYEQYF
>-|TRBJ1-5|-|TRBV6-4
TGTGCCAGCATAAACCCAGGGACACAAAATCAGCCCCAGCATTTT
CASINPGTQNQPQHF
>-|TRBJ2-3|once|TRBV10-2
TGCGCCAGCAGTGACGCAGGGACAGATACGCAGTATTTT
CASSDAGTDTQYF
>TRBD1|TRBJ2-7|-|TRBV19
TGTGCCAGTAGTAAGACAGGGGGACCCTACGAGCAGTACTTC
CASSKTGGPYEQYF
>-|TRBJ2-1|once|TRBV2
TGTGCCAGCAGTCAGGACGCTTACTCCTACAATGAGCAGTTCTTC
CASSQDAYSYNEQFF
>-|TRBJ2-1|few|TRBV14
TGTGCCAGCAGCCAAGTGGGTCTAGCGCTGTACAATGAGCAGTTCTTC
CASSQVGLALYNEQFF
>TRBD2|TRBJ2-7|-|TRBV28
TGTGCCAGCAGTTCCTTAGCGGGACCCTCCTACGAGCAGTACTTC
CASSSLAGPSYEQYF
>TRBD1|TRBJ1-6|-|TRBV12-3/TRBV12-4
TGTGCCAGCAGCAAGGGGGCATCGGAATCACCCCTCCACTTT
CASSKGASESPLHF
>TRBD1|TRBJ2-7|few|TRBV6-1
TGTGCCAGCAGTCCTCCTTGGACAGGGGTTAGCGAGCAGTACTTC
CASSPPWTGVSEQYF
>TRBD2|TRBJ2-1|-|TRBV5-1
TGCGCCAGCAGCCTCTTGTCGGGGGGGTCCTCCTACAATGAGCAGTTCTTC
CASSLLSGGSSYNEQFF
>TRBD1|TRBJ1-3|-|TRBV12-3/TRBV12-4
TGTGCCAGCAGTTGGGACAGTTACGTTAGTCGGGAAAACACCATATATTTT
CASSWDSYVSRENTIYF
>-|TRBJ2-6|few|TRBV20-1
TGCAGTGCTAAAAGGGAGTCTGGGGCCAACGTCCTGACTTTC
CSAKRESGANVLTF
>-|TRBJ2-5|many|TRBV15
TGTGCCACCAGCAGAGTCGGAATGTGGGACGAGTCTGTGGAGACCCAGTACTTC
CATSRVGMWDESVETQYF
>-|TRBJ2-1|few|TRBV30
TGTGCCTGGAGTGTAAGAGGGTACGGCTACAATGAGCAGTTCTTC
CAWSVRGYGYNEQFF
>TRBD2|TRBJ2-3|-|TRBV30
TGTGCCCACGGGACTAGCGGTGATACGCAGTATTTT
CAHGTSGDTQYF
>TRBD2|TRBJ2-5|-|TRBV20-1
TGCAGTGCTAGGCCTCCGCGGGGACTAGCGGGAGCAGAGACCCAGTACTTC
CSARPPRGLAGAETQYF
>-|TRBJ2-7|many|TRBV20-1
TGCAGTGCTAGACCGCAGGATACGGAGCAGTACTTC
CSARPQDTEQYF
>-|TRBJ2-2|many|TRBV7-2
TGTGCCAGCAGCTTAAACAGGGTTGACACCGGGGAGCTGTTTTTT
CASSLNRVDTGELFF
>-|TRBJ1-2|many|TRBV29-1
TGCAGCGTCGGGAGGGGATCGGGCGGCTACACCTTC
CSVGRGSGGYTF
>-|TRBJ2-4|many|TRBV20-1
TGCAGTGCTAGAGACAGGGGCGTAATTTCCAAAAACATTCAGTACTTC
CSARDRGVISKNIQYF
>TRBD1|TRBJ1-1|few|TRBV12-3/TRBV12-4
TGTGCCAGCAGTCCTCAACGGGACAGAGGCACTGAAGCTTTCTTT
CASSPQRDRGTEAFF